This T cell receptor (beta chain) was retrieved from a study of T cell changes during pregnancy in multiple sclerosis. This clone occurred once. This same CDR3 is encoded by further DNA sequences in the sample. The table came from immunoSEQ multiplex PCR; TCRdb's copy has only in-frame clones and leaves some out. The sample yields about 42,000 clones, around 80% seen once. The clonotype originates from a female donor with multiple sclerosis, enrolled in a pregnancy study. The starting material was CD4+ T cells from peripheral blood mononuclear cells, obtained before pregnancy.

CDR3 protein: CASSLGQRTDTQYF. The CDR3 nucleotides are TGTGCCAGCAGCCTTGGACAACGCACAGATACGCAGTATTTT. The J gene is TRBJ2-3, the V gene TRBV7-3; perhaps TRBD1 as D (5 bases). The CDR3 consists of 14 residues. Trimming pared 5 bases from V and 1 base from J, leaving 10 bases between. From germline, CDR1 is SGHTA and CDR2 FQGTGA.